This T cell receptor beta chain was recorded in a study of blood T cell repertoires in COVID-19. At the level of the study: COVID-19 samples collected from the United States, Italy and Spain covered acute and convalescent phases. In each case, the material was cDNA or gDNA derived from T cells, B-cell-depleted T cells, or PBMCs.

The authors' processing: Amplification of reference gene primers was used by the study to estimate nucleated cell counts. Method: immunoSEQ multiplex PCR; TCRdb's copy keeps in-frame clones and lacks some. The V and J calls and clone size were taken over from that table, and D and trimming were inferred from the DNA. The sample has hundreds of thousands of clones; around nine tenths are singletons. The CDR3 covers 17 residues. The receptor was derived from a man in his 70s with acute or convalescent COVID-19. The chain uses TRBV21-1 and TRBJ2-3; the listed D gene, TRBD1, was not tested against the DNA. TRBV21-1 is termed a pseudogene. Material for sequencing was peripheral blood. The CDR3 nucleotides are TGTGCCAGCAGCAAAGCGCTTTTAGGGGGAAGCACAGATACGCAGTATTTT. It specifies CASSKALLGGSTDTQYF.